The T cell receptor beta chain described here comes from a study of early T cells in non-severe SARS-CoV-2 infection. Individual cDNA molecules received unique molecular identifiers during library preparation. TCRdb redid the calling of the 5' RACE reads with MiXCR, one entry per CDR3 protein. The profile shows tens of thousands of distinct CDR3 sequences, around 9.6% of them singletons. The germline CDR1 and CDR2 sequences are SQVTM and ANQGSEA. Between the trimmed V and J ends, which lost 3 bases and 12 bases, there was a span of 17 bases. CDR3 length: 12 residues. This rearrangement joins TRBV29-1 to TRBJ1-2; possibly TRBD1 for D (6 bases). The receptor's source is an adult who was a healthcare worker with PCR-confirmed SARS-CoV-2 infection or an uninfected control (not recorded which). The specimen was whole blood, collected at baseline. The CDR3, as DNA: TGCAGCGTTGAGGCGACAGGCCCTAATCACACCTTC. It yields the protein CSVEATGPNHTF. Drawing the rest from reference TRBV29-1 and TRBJ1-2, the complete variable domain is SAVISQKPSRDICQRGTSLTIQCQVDSQVTMMFWYRQQPGQSLTLIATANQGSEATYESGFVIDKFPISRPNLTFSTLTVSNMSPEDSSIYLCSVEATGPNHTFGSGTRLTVV.